The present T cell receptor (beta chain) was sequenced within a study of control samples from healthy donors and cancer patients. Trimming cost V 4 bases and J 5 bases, with 16 bases left between them. The germline CDR1 and CDR2 sequences are SGHKS and YYEKEE (reference sequence). The CDR3 spans 14 residues. Method: immunoSEQ multiplex PCR; TCRdb's copy keeps in-frame clones and lacks some. The sample lists 90,000 or so clones; about 81% were seen once. This chain uses TRBV5-5 with TRBJ2-7; D may correspond to TRBD1 or TRBD2 (5 bases each). The sequence came from a man between 65 and 80 years old with lung cancer. The material sequenced was PBMCs. In DNA, the CDR3 is TGTGCCAGCAGCCGCAGGGACGGTAGAAACGAGCAGTACTTC. Protein: CASSRRDGRNEQYF.